This TCR beta chain was identified in a study of blood T cell repertoires in COVID-19. This CDR3 contains 14 residues. V dropped 3 bases and J dropped 9; count of bases not matched to a gene: 8. Per the germline V gene, CDR1 is MNHEY and CDR2 is SMNVEV (reference sequence). Participants' own reports of clinical history determined their cohort assignment. As handled by the study authors: Amplifying reference gene primers gave estimates of nucleated cell counts. Sequencing used immunoSEQ multiplex PCR; TCRdb keeps in-frame clones, though not all of them. D and trimming come from the DNA, and the V and J calls and clone size come from that table. The repertoire has 150,000 to 200,000 clones, roughly 80% of them found once; the top ten carry 4.4%. The table lists this clone with a few counts.

This chain uses TRBV27 with TRBJ1-5, with TRBD1 identical over 7 bases. The receptor's source is a woman aged 45-65 years who had recovered from COVID-19. Sequencing was performed on PBMCs or T cells enriched from blood (not recorded which). CDR3 amino acids: CASSLRQGVWPQHF. CDR3 in DNA: TGTGCCAGCAGTTTGAGGCAGGGGGTTTGGCCCCAGCATTTT.